The 13 T cell receptor beta chains listed next were all sequenced from one sample in a study of blood T cell repertoires in COVID-19. The repertoire was sequenced with immunoSEQ multiplex PCR; TCRdb's copy has only in-frame clones and lacks some. The repertoire holds 150,000 to 200,000 clones, with less than 80% as singletons. Input material: peripheral blood. Receptor source: a man aged 45-65 years who had recovered from COVID-19.

The chain has TRBV7-2 and TRBJ2-7; 11 bases fit TRBD2. Trimming cost V 5 bases and J 1 base; bases outside gene matches: 7. CDR1 is SGHTA, CDR2 FQGNSA, per germline. This CDR3 has 16 amino acids. The CDR3 DNA sequence: TGTGCCAGCAGCGCCACTAGCGGGAGTGGATCCTACGAGCAGTACTTC. It yields the protein CASSATSGSGSYEQYF.

This clone was seen only a few times. The chain combines TRBV6-4 with TRBJ2-7, with D possibly being TRBD2 (7 bases). Germline V lookup: CDR1 MRHNA, CDR2 SNTAGT. V was trimmed by 0 bases and J by 7 bases, leaving 19 bases between them. The CDR3 runs 16 residues. CDR3 loop: CASSDSGGTLPWEQYF. The CDR3 nucleotides read TGTGCCAGCAGTGACTCCGGGGGGACATTGCCGTGGGAGCAGTACTTC.

The chain combines TRBV5-8 with TRBJ1-5, with 12 bases aligning to TRBD1. Germline assignment: CDR1 SGHTS and CDR2 YDEGEE. The CDR3 totals 16 residues. The J segment lost 3 bases and the V segment lost 5 bases, leaving 6 bases of the junction unmatched. The CDR3 region is CASRNRDRGLNQPQHF. For the CDR3, the DNA is TGTGCCAGCAGGAACCGGGACAGGGGGCTCAATCAGCCCCAGCATTTT. The entire variable domain, with the rest obtained from reference TRBV5-8 and TRBJ1-5, is as follows: EAGVTQSPTHLIKTRGQQATLRCSPISGHTSVYWYQQALGLGLQFLLWYDEGEERNRGNFPPRFSGRQFPNYSSELNVNALELEDSALYLCASRNRDRGLNQPQHFGDGTRLSIL.

This clone has only a few counts. The J gene is TRBJ2-7, the V gene TRBV12-5; 14 bases match TRBD2. Trimming cost V 6 bases and J 5 bases; bases outside gene matches: 9. The CDR3 sequence is 16 residues long. Germline values: CDR1 LGHNT, CDR2 FRNRAP. CDR3 DNA sequence: TGTGCTAGTGGAACCGGGACTAGCGGGAGTTGGCACGAGCAGTACTTC. Its protein is CASGTGTSGSWHEQYF.

This clone was observed a single time. The V gene is TRBV12-2, the J gene TRBJ2-5; TRBD2, as called in the table, went unchecked against the DNA. TRBV12-2 is a pseudogene locus. This CDR3 contains 11 residues. The CDR3 loop reads CASRPEETQYF. For the CDR3, the DNA is TGTGCAAGTCGTCCTGAGGAAACCCAGTACTTC.

As concerns this clone: Additional DNA sequences in this sample encode the identical CDR3. V and J are TRBV7-3 and TRBJ2-3; 8 bases match TRBD2. The V segment lost 2 bases and the J segment 4 bases; nucleotides outside the gene matches: 5. The germline gives CDR1 SGHTA, CDR2 FQGTGA. This CDR3 is built from 15 residues. CDR3 bases: TGTGCCAGCAGCTTAGCGGGAGGACTAGCAGATACGCAGTATTTT. Protein product: CASSLAGGLADTQYF.

This chain joins TRBV4-1 and TRBJ2-7; possible D gene TRBD1, 5 bases. V was pared by 4 bases and J by 0 bases, with 13 bases between. This CDR3 has 15 residues. Germline-derived CDR1 and CDR2 are MGHRA and YSYEKL. Here the CDR3 reads CASSPRAQGSYEQYF. In DNA form, the CDR3 reads TGCGCCAGCAGCCCTAGGGCCCAGGGCTCCTACGAGCAGTACTTC.

The V call is TRBV7-2, the J call TRBJ2-7; 8 bases fit TRBD1. The CDR3 has 15 residues. V shed 2 bases, J shed 2 bases, and the junction held 5 bases outside the gene matches. Germline V gene data show CDR1 as SGHTA and CDR2 as FQGNSA. The chain's CDR3 is CASSLLGQGPYEQYF. The DNA of the CDR3 is TGTGCCAGCAGCTTATTAGGACAGGGACCCTACGAGCAGTACTTC.

The rearrangement links TRBV12-3 or TRBV12-4 to TRBJ1-2; D is ambiguous. With 5 bases removed from V and 0 bases from J, the gap between germline ends came to 7 bases. The CDR3 is 13 residues long. The CDR3: CASSINTNYGYTF. The CDR3 DNA follows: TGTGCCAGCAGTATAAATACTAACTATGGCTACACCTTC.

The rearrangement links TRBV6-2 or TRBV6-3 to TRBJ2-3, with D hard to call. V dropped 0 bases and J dropped 2 bases, with 18 bases sitting between them. The CDR3 has 18 amino acids. Germline V gene lookup returns CDR1 MNHEY and CDR2 SVGEGT. This CDR3 is CASSYSLRTFELTDTQYF. The CDR3 DNA sequence: TGTGCCAGCAGTTACTCCCTGAGAACTTTCGAACTCACAGATACGCAGTATTTT.

This clone showed up just once. J is TRBJ1-4 and V is TRBV5-6; D possibly corresponds to TRBD1 (5 bases). Between the trimmed V and J ends, which lost 3 bases and 2 bases, there was a span of 17 bases. The CDR3 consists of 17 residues. Per germline, CDR1 SGHDT and CDR2 YYEEEE. The CDR3 loop is CASSYNSWGSTNEKLFF. CDR3 in DNA: TGTGCCAGCAGCTACAACTCGTGGGGCTCTACTAATGAAAAACTGTTTTTT.

There are many counts of this clone. The chain is built from TRBV5-6 and TRBJ2-7; weak D call: TRBD1 (5 bases). This CDR3 contains 16 residues. CDR1 and CDR2 (germline): SGHDT, YYEEEE. Trimming stripped 4 bases from V and 3 bases from J, with 20 bases between. The CDR3 is CASSLWNDSPLYEQYF. CDR3 sequence (DNA): TGTGCCAGCAGCCTATGGAATGACAGCCCCCTCTACGAGCAGTACTTC.

The J gene is TRBJ1-1, the V gene TRBV28; maybe TRBD1 (5 bases). Trimming left V 2 bases short and J 5 bases short, with 9 bases between. The CDR3 spans 13 residues. CDR1 and CDR2 from the germline V gene are MDHEN and SYDVKM. The CDR3, as DNA: TGTGCCAGCAGTTTAAACAGGCGGACTGAAGCTTTCTTT. This gives the protein CASSLNRRTEAFF.